This note documents a single T cell receptor (beta chain) sequence. This clone was counted between two and nine times. Its recognized antigen is unknown. No per-base quality is available; no much larger clone lies one base away. The data were obtained in a study of blood T cell repertoires in COVID-19 (TCRdb year 2020). As for the study more broadly: Samples covering the acute and convalescent phases of COVID-19 were provided by collaborators in the United States, Italy and Spain. A de-identified subject ID, COVID-19 status, age in years and sex were almost always included in the sample metadata. The repertoires were released in a freely available public database meant as a resource for research on the immune response to SARS-CoV-2. The samples were drawn from the first 160 participants of the ongoing ImmuneRACE study and from 1,200 or so subjects provided by 6 global collaborators. Where HLA class I and class II types were available, the types were taken from metadata supplied by the sample provider, not from assay-based typing. The prospective study material was composed of cDNA or gDNA derived from T cells, B-cell-depleted T cells, or PBMCs. The dataset comprised deeply sampled blood TCRbeta repertoires from subjects exposed to, actively infected with, or recovered from COVID-19.

The immunoSEQ Assay, a bias-controlled multiplex PCR, was used to amplify TCRbeta CDR3 regions from genomic DNA. The study's own analysis went as follows. The number of nucleated cells in each sample was estimated by amplification of reference gene primers within the assay. Sequence reads were collapsed and filtered to measure the absolute abundance of every unique TCRbeta CDR3 rearrangement. For each sample, productive Simpson clonality was calculated as the square root of Simpson's diversity index over productive rearrangements. Not all clones reach the TCRdb copy of this immuneACCESS table, which keeps in-frame sequences only. Checked studies attribute under half of the gap to unresolved V genes and leave the rest unexplained. V, J and clone size are taken as reported in that table, and D and trimming were inferred from the DNA itself. In all, the sample holds 88,000 or so clones, and about 85% of those were seen once. The ten most abundant clones make up more than 3% of the sample.

The collaborating institutions used their own protocols to collect whole blood in K2EDTA tubes. For TCRbeta analysis, collaborators shipped samples in one of three forms: frozen whole blood, isolated PBMCs, or DNA extracted from either of those sample types. The germline V gene provides CDR1 MNHEY and CDR2 SVGEGT. Germline trimming: 6 bases from V, 2 bases from J; junction bases outside gene matches: 1. The CDR3 measures 13 amino acids from cysteine to phenylalanine. The CDR3 DNA has 39 bases and is translated from base 1. Study-wide findings and limitations: The amount of clinical and demographic metadata varied by source and participant and was provided uncurated.

The rearrangement joined TRBV6-2 or TRBV6-3 to TRBJ1-2; 9 of the junction bases match TRBD1. Material for sequencing was peripheral blood. This TCR was sampled from a man in his sixties with acute or convalescent COVID-19. The CDR3 has the sequence CASSGQGNYGYTF. The sequenced DNA is TGTGCCAGCAGCGGACAGGGGAACTATGGCTACACCTTC.